One sample yielded the 11 T cell receptor beta chains listed below, sequenced in a study of blood T cell repertoires in COVID-19. TCRdb's copy holds only in-frame clones and misses some; the assay was immunoSEQ multiplex PCR. This sample yields about 87,000 clones, of which 89% are seen a single time; about 5.2% belongs to the top ten. The source material was peripheral blood. The receptors were sampled from an elderly woman with active COVID-19.

This clone has a single count. The chain joins TRBV18 to TRBJ2-4; 8 bases map to TRBD2. The CDR3 loop spans 15 amino acids. Trimming took 1 base from V and 2 from J; bases not matched to a gene: 1. Per germline, CDR1 KGHSH and CDR2 LQKENI. The CDR3 nucleotides read TGTGCCAGCTCACCACTAGCGGGGACCAAAAACATTCAGTACTTC. It yields the protein CASSPLAGTKNIQYF.

This clone was observed once. V and J are TRBV29-1 and TRBJ2-7; maybe TRBD1 (5 bases). CDR1 is SQVTM and CDR2 is ANQGSEA in the germline V gene. The germline V and J ends were trimmed by 7 bases and 1 base, with 11 bases remaining between them. There are 12 residues in the CDR3. CDR3 loop: CSARVSSYEQYF. The CDR3 region has the DNA TGCAGCGCCAGGGTTAGTTCCTACGAGCAGTACTTC.

The rearrangement joins TRBV19 to TRBJ2-7, with TRBD2 matching 8 bases. Trimming cost V 10 bases and J 8 bases; bases outside gene matches: 19. The CDR3 covers 15 residues. Looked up from germline, CDR1 is LNHDA and CDR2 is SQIVND (reference sequence). The CDR3 region has the DNA TGTGCCACCACAGTCCAGGGACTAGAATCCGAAAAGCAGTACTTC. Encoded protein: CATTVQGLESEKQYF.

This rearrangement joins TRBV7-2 to TRBJ2-4; TRBD2 agrees at 13 bases. Germline V gene sequence: CDR1 SGHTA, CDR2 FQGNSA. The CDR3 runs to 18 residues. Trimming removed 5 bases from V and 1 base from J; junction bases left unmatched: 8. The DNA for the CDR3 is TGTGCCAGCAGCCCAGGACTAGCGGGAGTGAGGGCCAAAAACATTCAGTACTTC. It translates to CASSPGLAGVRAKNIQYF.

The chain uses TRBV2 and TRBJ2-1; 12 bases agree with TRBD1. Germline CDR1 is SNHLY and CDR2 is FYNNEI. V was pared by 6 bases and J by 8 bases, with 8 bases of the junction left unmatched. This CDR3 spans 15 amino acids. DNA for the CDR3: TGTGCCAGCAGCTCCCCGGGACAGGGGGCCTATGAGCAGTTCTTC. It is translated as CASSSPGQGAYEQFF.

V is TRBV7-3 and J is TRBJ2-3; 12 positions agree with TRBD2. CDR3 length: 17 residues. In germline, CDR1 is SGHTA, CDR2 FQGTGA. V was clipped by 2 bases and J by 3 bases; unmatched bases: 6. Here the CDR3 DNA reads TGTGCCAGCAGCTTACTGTCGACTAGCGGGAGTACAGATACGCAGTATTTT. Protein sequence: CASSLLSTSGSTDTQYF.

The chain carries TRBV28 and TRBJ2-4; tentative D call: TRBD1 (6 bases). This CDR3 is built from 15 residues. Germline CDR1 and CDR2: MDHEN and SYDVKM. Trimming shortened V by 3 bases and J by 7 bases, and 16 bases separated the two germline ends. CDR3 loop: CASSLGYTGMNIQYF. The CDR3 coding sequence is TGTGCCAGCAGTTTGGGCTACACAGGGATGAACATTCAGTACTTC.

As regards this clone: The junction does not match germline at one end; this may be a read error. This chain joins TRBV6-2 or TRBV6-3 and TRBJ1-2; D gene ambiguous. Germline V lookup: CDR1 MNHEY, CDR2 SVGEGT. There are 14 residues in the CDR3. The CDR3 region is CASSYSHANSGYTF. In DNA form, the CDR3 reads TGTGCCAGCAGTTACTCGCACGCCAACTCTGGCTACACCTTC.

The chain joins TRBV5-1 to TRBJ1-1; unclear D gene. The CDR3 has 14 amino acids. Trimming took 3 bases from V and 2 from J, leaving 11 bases between them. CDR1 and CDR2 (germline): SGHRS, YFSETQ. CDR3 DNA sequence: TGCGCCAGCAGCTCGGTCCTAGGCAACACTGAAGCTTTCTTT. Protein: CASSSVLGNTEAFF.

The sample holds a few counts of this clone. The rearrangement links TRBV2 to TRBJ2-2; D possibly corresponds to TRBD2 (5 bases). V was pared by 6 bases and J by 2 bases, with 16 bases between. Germline lookup yields CDR1 SNHLY and CDR2 FYNNEI. The length of the CDR3 is 16 residues. The DNA for the CDR3 is TGTGCCAGCAGCGCACGGGGATACCTAAACACCGGGGAGCTGTTTTTT. It translates to CASSARGYLNTGELFF. Combining the CDR3 with reference TRBV2 and TRBJ2-2 gives the whole variable domain EPEVTQTPSHQVTQMGQEVILRCVPISNHLYFYWYRQILGQKVEFLVSFYNNEISEKSEIFDDQFSVERPDGSNFTLKIRSTKLEDSAMYFCASSARGYLNTGELFFGEGSRLTVL.

In its sample, this clone was seen once. The chain employs TRBV19 and TRBJ1-2, with 8 bases that match TRBD1. Per the germline V gene, CDR1 is LNHDA and CDR2 is SQIVND (reference sequence). The CDR3 has 16 amino acids. The V gene end was trimmed by 7 bases and the J gene end by 0 bases; junction bases not matched to a gene: 10. The CDR3 loop reads CASNPGQGESNYGYTF. DNA of the CDR3: TGTGCCAGTAACCCCGGACAGGGAGAGTCTAACTATGGCTACACCTTC.